The 29 T cell receptor beta chains in this list originate from one sample, sequenced in a study of beta chain features in type 1 diabetes. Sequenced material consisted of expressed TCRB transcripts (all of the isolated RNA was reverse transcribed). The assay was immunoSEQ multiplex PCR, and TCRdb's table has in-frame clones only and misses some. Of roughly 150,000 clones in the sample, more than 9.5% are singletons; the top ten hold about 2%. Sequencing was done on a sample of central memory CD4+ T cells from blood. These receptors were taken from a man between 18 and 29 years old in good health.

V usage is TRBV25-1 and J usage is TRBJ2-4; tentatively, D is TRBD2 (7 bases). CDR1 and CDR2 (germline): MGHDK, SYGVNS. V was cut by 6 bases and J by 0 bases, with 18 bases left in between. The CDR3 contains 17 residues. For the CDR3, the DNA is TGTGCCAGCAGCCCCTTGGGGGGGGCGTTAGCCAAAAACATTCAGTACTTC. It specifies CASSPLGGALAKNIQYF.

There are a few counts of this clone. The V call is TRBV4-2, the J call TRBJ2-5; perhaps TRBD2 as D (6 bases). The CDR3 has 17 residues. From germline, CDR1 is LGHNA and CDR2 YNFKEQ. The V end lost 1 base, the J end lost 5 bases, and 20 bases lay between the germline ends. Written as DNA, the CDR3 is TGTGCCAGCAGCCAAGGAGGAGGAGGGGTACCCCGGGAGACCCAGTACTTC. Protein product: CASSQGGGGVPRETQYF.

V gene TRBV7-2 combines with J gene TRBJ2-5, with 7 bases lining up with TRBD2. Trimming removed 1 base from V and 8 bases from J; junction bases left unmatched: 4. Germline V gene data show CDR1 as SGHTA and CDR2 as FQGNSA. This CDR3 has 13 amino acids. The CDR3 loop reads CASSLGTRETQYF. CDR3 DNA: TGTGCCAGCAGCTTAGGGACTAGGGAAACCCAGTACTTC.

V is TRBV30 and J is TRBJ1-3; 9 bases fit TRBD1. After removal of 3 bases from V and 4 bases from J, the junction contained 4 bases not matched to a gene. The CDR3 consists of 14 residues. Per the germline V gene, CDR1 is GTSNPN and CDR2 is SVGIG (reference sequence). CDR3 sequence: CAWRGTGTGNTIYF. The CDR3 nucleotides read TGTGCCTGGAGGGGGACAGGGACAGGAAACACCATATATTTT.

This clone was counted many times. V gene TRBV28 combines with J gene TRBJ1-2; TRBD1 agrees at 11 bases. The V segment lost 5 bases and the J segment 4 bases; nucleotides outside the gene matches: 6. CDR1 MDHEN and CDR2 SYDVKM come from the germline V gene. The CDR3 has 15 residues. The CDR3 DNA is TGTGCCAGCAGTCCCGGGACAGGGGGTATCTATGGCTACACCTTC. It codes for CASSPGTGGIYGYTF.

This clone was detected only a few times. V usage is TRBV12-5 and J usage is TRBJ1-5; D gene ambiguous. The CDR3 runs 16 residues. V was trimmed by 0 bases and J by 3 bases, leaving 12 bases between them. Germline V gene data show CDR1 as LGHNT and CDR2 as FRNRAP. CDR3 in amino acids: CASGLVMVATNQPQHF. The CDR3, as DNA: TGTGCTAGTGGTTTGGTAATGGTGGCCACCAATCAGCCCCAGCATTTT. Based on the CDR3 plus reference TRBV12-5 and TRBJ1-5, the full variable domain is DARVTQTPRHKVTEMGQEVTMRCQPILGHNTVFWYRQTMMQGLELLAYFRNRAPLDDSGMPKDRFSAEMPDATLATLKIQPSEPRDSAVYFCASGLVMVATNQPQHFGDGTRLSIL.

This clone was seen many times. The chain uses TRBV7-9 and TRBJ2-3, with a weak D call TRBD2 (6 bases). Per germline, CDR1 SEHNR and CDR2 FQNEAQ (reference sequence). The V end was cut by 8 bases, the J end by 0 bases, with 12 bases between. The CDR3 extends over 14 amino acids. In DNA, the CDR3 is TGTGCCAGCGGACTATCGTCTAGCACAGATACGCAGTATTTT. This codes for CASGLSSSTDTQYF.

This clone has just a few counts. This chain links TRBV28 with TRBJ2-5, with 14 bases identical to TRBD2. With 2 bases clipped from V and 7 bases from J, the junction kept 3 bases outside the gene matches. There are 15 residues in the CDR3. CDR1 is MDHEN, CDR2 SYDVKM, per germline. CDR3 loop: CASSLKGLAGGTQYF. The CDR3 DNA is TGTGCCAGCAGTTTAAAAGGACTAGCGGGAGGGACCCAGTACTTC.

This clone was found a few times. This chain uses TRBV9 with TRBJ2-1; the D is unclear. CDR1 and CDR2 (germline): SGDLS, YYNGEE. V lost 5 bases and J 9 bases, leaving 21 bases between the germline ends. The CDR3 runs 15 residues. The CDR3 bases are TGTGCCAGCAGTAGCAGTCCACAGTCACACAGTGAGCAGTTCTTC. Amino acids: CASSSSPQSHSEQFF.

This clone was recorded a few times. This sequence joins TRBV5-1 and TRBJ2-5; TRBD2 is a possible D gene (6 bases). CDR3 length: 14 residues. Germline V gives CDR1 SGHRS, CDR2 YFSETQ. V was clipped by 0 bases and J by 4 bases, with 10 bases between them. CDR3: CASSLGRGRETQYF. The CDR3, as DNA: TGCGCCAGCAGCTTGGGGCGGGGCCGAGAGACCCAGTACTTC.

This clone occurred a few times. The likely explanation is a read error, given a far larger clone one base away. The rearrangement links TRBV4-1 to TRBJ2-2, with D unresolved. Per germline, CDR1 MGHRA and CDR2 YSYEKL. The V end lost 0 bases, the J end lost 6 bases, and 11 bases lay between the germline ends. The CDR3 has 15 amino acids. This CDR3 reads CASSQDAARAGELFF. The CDR3, as DNA: TGCGCCAGCAGCCAAGATGCGGCCCGGGCCGGGGAGCTGTTTTTT.

In this sample, this clone turned up a few times. This chain uses TRBV28 with TRBJ1-3, with TRBD1 as a possible D gene (5 bases). The CDR3 contains 14 residues. Trimming stripped 2 bases from V and 3 bases from J, with 8 bases between. From germline, CDR1 is MDHEN and CDR2 SYDVKM. The CDR3, as DNA: TGTGCCAGCAGTTTAACGGGGGATGGAAACACCATATATTTT. Translating gives CASSLTGDGNTIYF.

There are a few counts of this clone. V and J are TRBV16 and TRBJ2-5, with D tentatively TRBD2 (5 bases). Germline lookup yields CDR1 KGHSY and CDR2 FQNENV. V dropped 0 bases and J dropped 4 bases, with 9 bases sitting between them. This CDR3 is 14 amino acids long. The chain's CDR3 is CASSQSGRGETQYF. CDR3 DNA: TGTGCCAGCAGCCAATCCGGCCGGGGAGAGACCCAGTACTTC.

This clone was seen a handful of times. The chain is built from TRBV29-1 and TRBJ2-7; D is unresolved. The V and J ends lost 2 bases and 4 bases respectively, with 6 bases between them. Germline CDR1 and CDR2: SQVTM and ANQGSEA. This CDR3 region has 11 residues. CDR3 DNA: TGCAGCGTTGAATCAGCTTACGAGCAGTACTTC. It specifies CSVESAYEQYF.

This clone was seen a few times. Its ends do not fully match the called genes, so a read error is possible. This chain connects TRBV7-7 to TRBJ2-2; D gene unclear. Germline-derived CDR1 and CDR2 are SSHAT and FNYEAQ (reference sequence). CDR3 length: 14 amino acids. Written as DNA, the CDR3 is TGTGCTAGCAGCTTATACCAAAACACCGGGGAGCTGTTTTTT. Its protein is CASSLYQNTGELFF.

This clone was seen only a few times. The chain combines TRBV27 with TRBJ1-2; weak D call: TRBD1 (5 bases). CDR1 is MNHEY, CDR2 SMNVEV, per germline (reference sequence). Trimming took off 5 bases at V and 7 bases at J, with 11 bases between the two ends. CDR3 length equals 12 residues. The CDR3 nucleotides are TGTGCCAGCAGTCAGCAGGGCGGTGGCTACACCTTC. Its translation is CASSQQGGGYTF.

This clone was observed a handful of times. The chain links TRBV11-1 to TRBJ2-6, with 7 bases identical to TRBD1. The V segment lost 6 bases and the J segment 5 bases; nucleotides outside the gene matches: 4. The CDR3 loop spans 14 amino acids. Germline CDR1 SGHAT, CDR2 FQDESV (reference sequence). The CDR3 DNA reads as TGTGCCAGCAGTCCAGGGGGTAGGGCCAACGTCCTGACTTTC. Its translation is CASSPGGRANVLTF.

V usage is TRBV7-9 and J usage is TRBJ1-6; no reliable D call. Trimming left V 1 base short and J 7 bases short, with 11 bases between. The CDR3 sequence is 15 residues long. CDR1 is SEHNR, CDR2 FQNEAQ, per germline (reference sequence). In DNA form, the CDR3 reads TGTGCCAGCAGCTTAGTAGGCGGGGAAAATTCACCCCTCCACTTT. This sequence encodes CASSLVGGENSPLHF.

The rearrangement uses TRBV15 and TRBJ2-1, with TRBD2 matching over 9 bases. CDR3 size: 15 residues. The V gene's germline CDR1 is LNHNV and CDR2 YYDKDF (reference sequence). After removal of 1 base from V and 9 bases from J, the junction contained 7 bases not matched to a gene. Here the CDR3 DNA reads TGTGCCACCAGCAGAGCTCTAGCTAGCGGGGTTGAGCAGTTCTTC. Translated, it gives CATSRALASGVEQFF.

In its sample, this clone was seen once. V is TRBV7-3 and J is TRBJ2-7; D gene unclear. The CDR3 contains 15 residues. Germline V gives CDR1 SGHTA, CDR2 FQGTGA. The V end was cut by 5 bases, the J end by 0 bases, with 14 bases between. The CDR3 protein is CASSIDSTSSYEQYF. CDR3 coding DNA: TGTGCCAGCAGCATCGACTCCACGAGCTCCTACGAGCAGTACTTC.

The V and J genes are TRBV9 and TRBJ1-2; no firm D call. The CDR3 is 15 residues long. The germline CDR1 and CDR2 sequences are SGDLS and YYNGEE. V was cut by 0 bases and J by 6 bases, with 15 bases left in between. In DNA form, the CDR3 reads TGTGCCAGCAGCGTAGGAGCAGTAAGCACCAATGGCTACACCTTC. It is translated as CASSVGAVSTNGYTF.

This clone has more than one count but fewer than ten. The V and J genes are TRBV7-9 and TRBJ1-5; D remains ambiguous. Germline assignment: CDR1 SEHNR and CDR2 FQNEAQ (reference sequence). Trimming removed 2 bases at V and 6 bases at J, with 8 bases between. This CDR3 has 13 residues. DNA for the CDR3: TGTGCCAGCAGCTTAACGGCGTTTCAGCCCCAGCATTTT. Translated: CASSLTAFQPQHF.

This chain links TRBV28 with TRBJ2-1, with 10 bases fitting TRBD2. The CDR3 is 15 amino acids. J lost 8 bases, V lost 6 bases, and 10 bases had no gene match. Germline-derived CDR1 and CDR2 are MDHEN and SYDVKM. CDR3 residues: CASRVTSGQRDEQFF. CDR3 coding DNA: TGTGCCAGCAGGGTGACTAGCGGGCAGCGGGATGAGCAGTTCTTC. The full variable domain, with the rest looked up from reference TRBV28 and TRBJ2-1, is DVKVTQSSRYLVKRTGEKVFLECVQDMDHENMFWYRQDPGLGLRLIYFSYDVKMKEKGDIPEGYSVSREKKERFSLILESASTNQTSMYLCASRVTSGQRDEQFFGPGTRLTVL.

This chain uses TRBV4-3 with TRBJ2-7; 9 bases are a match to TRBD1. V was clipped by 4 bases and J by 7 bases; unmatched bases: 5. Looked up from germline, CDR1 is LGHNA and CDR2 is YSLEER. This CDR3 is built from 13 residues. CDR3 nucleotides: TGCGCCAGCAGCCGGGACAGGGAGTGGGAGCAGTACTTC. This encodes CASSRDREWEQYF.

This clone showed up just a few times. This chain connects TRBV30 to TRBJ1-5, with no clear D. Germline V gives CDR1 GTSNPN, CDR2 SVGIG (reference sequence). CDR3 length: 18 amino acids. Deletions cut 2 bases from V and 0 bases from J, with 20 bases between. CDR3 sequence: CAWSRPGTTVYSNQPQHF. CDR3 bases: TGTGCCTGGAGTCGACCGGGCACCACCGTTTATAGCAATCAGCCCCAGCATTTT.

This chain links TRBV5-1 with TRBJ1-5; maybe TRBD1 (5 bases). V dropped 0 bases and J dropped 2 bases, with 9 bases sitting between them. The germline V gene encodes CDR1 SGHRS and CDR2 YFSETQ. CDR3 size: 15 residues. The CDR3, as DNA: TGCGCCAGCAGCTTGGAGGGGATAGGCAATCAGCCCCAGCATTTT. Its protein is CASSLEGIGNQPQHF.

The chain employs TRBV7-8 and TRBJ1-1; 7 nucleotides match TRBD1. This CDR3 has 13 amino acids. CDR1 SGHVS and CDR2 FQNEAQ come from the germline V gene. V lost 5 bases, J lost 4 bases, and 4 bases stayed unmatched. Here the CDR3 reads CASSGSGGTEAFF. The CDR3, as DNA: TGTGCCAGCAGCGGATCAGGGGGCACTGAAGCTTTCTTT.

The chain uses TRBV19 and TRBJ2-1; 10 positions agree with TRBD2. Per the germline V gene, CDR1 is LNHDA and CDR2 is SQIVND (reference sequence). The CDR3 runs 14 residues. After removal of 9 bases from V and 8 bases from J, the junction contained 10 bases not matched to a gene. CDR3 loop: CASRSSGSWDEQFF. CDR3 sequence (DNA): TGTGCCAGCAGATCTAGCGGGAGTTGGGATGAGCAGTTCTTC.

This clone has a handful of counts. The rearrangement joins TRBV28 to TRBJ1-2; 9 bases fit TRBD1. The V segment lost 4 bases and the J segment 5 bases; nucleotides outside the gene matches: 5. Germline loops: CDR1 MDHEN, CDR2 SYDVKM. The CDR3 loop spans 14 amino acids. The CDR3 DNA sequence: TGTGCCAGCAGTTCCTACAGGGGGCAATATGGCTACACCTTC. Translated, it gives CASSSYRGQYGYTF.